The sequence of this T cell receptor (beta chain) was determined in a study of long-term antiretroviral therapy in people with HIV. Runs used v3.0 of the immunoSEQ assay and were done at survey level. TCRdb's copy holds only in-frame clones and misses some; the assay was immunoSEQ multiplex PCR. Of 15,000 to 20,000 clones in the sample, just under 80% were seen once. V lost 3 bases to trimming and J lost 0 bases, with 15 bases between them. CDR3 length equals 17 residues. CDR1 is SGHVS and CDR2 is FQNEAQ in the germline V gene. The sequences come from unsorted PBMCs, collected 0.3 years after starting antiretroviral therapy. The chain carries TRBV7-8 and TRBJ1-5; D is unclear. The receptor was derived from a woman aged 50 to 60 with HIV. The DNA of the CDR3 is TGTGCCAGCAGCTTCGCCGGCAGGCCGGTTAGCAATCAGCCCCAGCATTTT. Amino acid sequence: CASSFAGRPVSNQPQHF.